This is a list of T cell receptor beta chains from one sample in a study of HIV-infected children after antiretroviral therapy interruption. MiXCR was run by TCRdb on the 3' RACE reads, yielding one entry per CDR3 protein. The sample records approximately 96,000 distinct CDR3 sequences, about 6.9% being singletons. The starting material was CD45RA+ CD4+ T cells from PBMCs, pooled from several time points, obtained from a donor given antiretroviral therapy, either interrupted or continuous. Receptors were obtained from a pool of human donors with HIV. Each CDR3 is given with its conserved first and last residue. D genes are given only for firm matches. Only some rows state a clone size, as once, few, many or a class for expanded clones.

NA	TRBV6-2/TRBV6-3	TRBJ2-7	many	CASSSYRDKSYEQYF	TGTGCCAGCAGCTCTTACCGGGACAAGTCCTACGAGCAGTACTTC
NA	TRBV5-1	TRBJ1-1	few	CASSLVADTEAFF	TGCGCCAGCAGCTTGGTTGCAGACACTGAAGCTTTCTTT
NA	TRBV18	TRBJ2-3	NA	CASSVTATSTDTQYF	TGTGCCAGCTCAGTGACCGCCACAAGCACAGATACGCAGTATTTT
TRBD2	TRBV7-2	TRBJ2-3	NA	CASSFGLASVLDTQYF	TGTGCCAGCAGCTTCGGACTAGCGTCTGTTCTCGATACGCAGTATTTT
TRBD1	TRBV6-1	TRBJ2-1	many	CASNPGDSLSNEQFF	TGTGCCAGTAACCCTGGGGACAGTCTCTCCAATGAGCAGTTCTTC
TRBD1	TRBV6-1	TRBJ2-7	many	CASRGDRGYEQYF	TGTGCCAGCAGAGGGGACAGGGGCTACGAGCAGTACTTC
TRBD1	TRBV7-9	TRBJ2-7	many	CASSFYTGTGDNEQYF	TGTGCCAGCAGCTTTTATACCGGGACAGGGGACAACGAGCAGTACTTC
TRBD2	TRBV20-1	TRBJ2-3	many	CSASLAGGGDTQYF	TGCAGTGCTAGTCTGGCGGGAGGGGGAGATACGCAGTATTTT
TRBD2	TRBV12-3/TRBV12-4	TRBJ2-1	few	CASSLESGGAQGNEQFF	TGTGCCAGCAGTTTAGAGAGCGGGGGGGCCCAAGGTAATGAGCAGTTCTTC
NA	TRBV29-1	TRBJ2-2	NA	CSVEDQGRTGELFF	TGCAGCGTTGAAGATCAGGGGCGAACCGGGGAGCTGTTTTTT
NA	TRBV10-1	TRBJ2-7	many	CASSVGAYEQYF	TGCGCCAGCAGTGTTGGGGCCTACGAGCAGTACTTC
TRBD1	TRBV7-3	TRBJ1-1	NA	CASSLSNQGAEAFF	TGTGCCAGCAGCTTGTCCAACCAGGGGGCGGAAGCTTTCTTT
TRBD2	TRBV6-5	TRBJ2-3	NA	CASNPGLAGDTQYF	TGTGCCAGCAATCCGGGACTAGCGGGAGATACGCAGTATTTT
NA	TRBV11-2	TRBJ2-7	NA	CASSSPGQGRYEQYF	TGTGCCAGCAGCTCACCTGGGCAGGGTCGGTACGAGCAGTACTTC
NA	TRBV5-1	TRBJ2-7	many	CASSLEQGPEQYF	TGCGCCAGCAGCTTAGAACAGGGTCCCGAGCAGTACTTC
TRBD1	TRBV20-1	TRBJ2-7	NA	CSARDRDRGLYEQYF	TGCAGTGCTAGAGACCGGGACAGGGGACTCTACGAGCAGTACTTC
NA	TRBV5-1	TRBJ1-5	few	CASSWGADQPQHF	TGCGCCAGCAGCTGGGGGGCAGATCAGCCCCAGCATTTT
NA	TRBV29-1	TRBJ2-2	many	CSVERQDANTGELFF	TGCAGCGTTGAGAGGCAGGACGCGAACACCGGGGAGCTGTTTTTT
NA	TRBV12-3/TRBV12-4	TRBJ2-7	NA	CASSLRDGGKQYF	TGTGCCAGCAGTTTAAGGGATGGAGGAAAGCAGTACTTC
NA	TRBV20-1	TRBJ2-1	many	CSPNRQAFSYNEQFF	TGCAGTCCCAACAGACAGGCGTTCTCCTACAATGAGCAGTTCTTC
TRBD2	TRBV9	TRBJ2-3	many	CASSASGAGDTQYF	TGTGCCAGCAGCGCTAGCGGGGCCGGGGATACGCAGTATTTT
NA	TRBV5-1	TRBJ2-3	few	CASSLDVEFADTQYF	TGCGCCAGCAGCTTGGATGTGGAGTTTGCAGATACGCAGTATTTT
NA	TRBV27	TRBJ1-1	few	CASIKSGFNTEAFF	TGTGCCAGCATCAAGAGCGGTTTCAACACTGAAGCTTTCTTT
NA	TRBV6-6	TRBJ1-1	many	CASSYGRASTEAFF	TGTGCCAGCAGTTACGGTCGGGCCTCCACTGAAGCTTTCTTT
TRBD2	TRBV5-1	TRBJ2-2	medium-sized	CASSLRLAGNTGELFF	TGCGCCAGCAGCTTAAGACTAGCGGGTAACACCGGGGAGCTGTTTTTT
NA	TRBV27	TRBJ1-1	many	CASSPRGGGGTEAFF	TGTGCCAGCAGTCCCCGCGGGGGAGGGGGCACTGAAGCTTTCTTT
NA	TRBV6-5	TRBJ2-5	many	CASSYGPGSRETQYF	TGTGCCAGCAGTTACGGGCCAGGAAGCAGAGAGACCCAGTACTTC
TRBD1	TRBV6-1	TRBJ1-6	NA	CASDFDRGSGSPLHF	TGTGCCAGCGACTTTGACAGGGGATCGGGTTCACCCCTCCACTTT
NA	TRBV12-1	TRBJ1-1	NA	CASSLRGISTGITEAFF	TGTGCCAGCAGCTTGCGAGGCATTTCGACAGGTATCACTGAAGCTTTCTTT
NA	TRBV30	TRBJ2-1	NA	CAWSEGTIGDSYNEQFF	TGTGCCTGGAGTGAGGGGACGATTGGGGACTCCTACAATGAGCAGTTCTTC
TRBD1	TRBV28	TRBJ1-5	many	CASTPLTGVGQPQHF	TGTGCCAGCACCCCGCTCACAGGGGTGGGACAGCCCCAGCATTTT
NA	TRBV5-4	TRBJ2-5	few	CASSFGTWETQYF	TGTGCCAGCAGCTTTGGAACATGGGAGACCCAGTACTTC
TRBD1	TRBV11-2	TRBJ1-6	many	CASSFFTGTGDSPLHF	TGTGCCAGCAGCTTTTTTACCGGGACAGGGGATTCACCCCTCCACTTT
NA	TRBV12-3/TRBV12-4	TRBJ1-2	many	CASSVGPQHYGYTF	TGTGCCAGCAGTGTGGGACCTCAACACTATGGCTACACCTTC
TRBD2	TRBV12-3/TRBV12-4	TRBJ2-3	many	CASSRAGGPADTQYF	TGTGCCAGCAGCCGAGCGGGAGGACCGGCAGATACGCAGTATTTT
TRBD2	TRBV20-1	TRBJ2-1	many	CSVVGGSHHNEQFF	TGCAGTGTAGTCGGCGGGAGTCATCACAATGAGCAGTTCTTC
TRBD2	TRBV11-2	TRBJ2-7	NA	CASSLAQRGIYEQYF	TGTGCCAGCAGCTTAGCCCAGCGGGGGATCTACGAGCAGTACTTC
TRBD2	TRBV27	TRBJ2-1	many	CASSSMGLAAPNEQFF	TGTGCCAGCAGTTCTATGGGCCTAGCGGCACCCAATGAGCAGTTCTTC
TRBD1	TRBV12-3/TRBV12-4	TRBJ1-1	many	CASSSGTAEAFF	TGTGCCAGCAGTTCGGGGACAGCCGAAGCTTTCTTT
NA	TRBV3-1	TRBJ2-7	many	CASSPSAVDYEQYF	TGTGCCAGCAGCCCCTCGGCGGTAGACTACGAGCAGTACTTC
NA	TRBV18	TRBJ1-4	NA	CASSKTGANEKLFF	TGTGCCAGCTCAAAGACAGGAGCTAATGAAAAACTGTTTTTT
TRBD2	TRBV5-1	TRBJ2-7	NA	CASRSRLAGFDEQYF	TGCGCCAGCAGAAGTCGACTAGCGGGTTTTGACGAGCAGTACTTC
TRBD1	TRBV29-1	TRBJ1-4	NA	CSVARTGLNEKLFF	TGCAGCGTCGCTCGGACAGGGTTAAATGAAAAACTGTTTTTT
TRBD2	TRBV10-3	TRBJ2-3	few	CAISSPGLASADTQYF	TGTGCCATCAGTTCTCCGGGACTAGCAAGTGCAGATACGCAGTATTTT
TRBD2	TRBV20-1	TRBJ2-1	few	CSARATGKTSGDFYNEQFF	TGCAGTGCTAGAGCTACGGGAAAGACTAGCGGGGATTTCTACAATGAGCAGTTCTTC